Here is one TCR beta chain with its context. These data originate in a study of T cells expressing NK-cell markers. From its re-call of the 5' RACE reads, TCRdb lists each CDR3 protein once, without DNA. Here the sample table reports 120,000 to 150,000 distinct CDR3 sequences. The CDR3 is 15 residues long. Germline V gene sequence: CDR1 LNHDA, CDR2 SQIVND (reference sequence). Sample: blood T cells: a sorted CD56 or NKG2C T cell subset, CD4+ or CD8+ T cells, or bulk PBMC T cells (not recorded which). The TCR was taken from a young man in good health. The rearrangement links TRBV19 to TRBJ2-2; TCRdb indicates TRBD1, and absent DNA this call remains unverified. CDR3 sequence reads: CASSIQGAPTGELFF.